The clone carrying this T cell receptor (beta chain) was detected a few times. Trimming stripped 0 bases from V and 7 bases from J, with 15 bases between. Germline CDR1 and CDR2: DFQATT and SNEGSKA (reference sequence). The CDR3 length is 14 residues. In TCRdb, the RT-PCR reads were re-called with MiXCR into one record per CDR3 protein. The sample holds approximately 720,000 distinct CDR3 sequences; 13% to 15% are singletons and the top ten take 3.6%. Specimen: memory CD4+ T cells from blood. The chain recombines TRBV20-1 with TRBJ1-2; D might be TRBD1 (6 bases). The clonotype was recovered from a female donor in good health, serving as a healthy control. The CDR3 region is CSARDIRGHGGYTF. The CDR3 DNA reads TGCAGTGCTAGAGATATCAGGGGTCATGGTGGCTACACCTTC.